This section outlines one TCR beta chain sequence together with its context. Its antigen is still unknown. A read error may produce the germline difference seen at one junction end. At the DNA level, this CDR3 is encoded by other sequences in the same sample as well. The table came from immunoSEQ multiplex PCR; TCRdb's copy has only in-frame clones and leaves some out. The data show roughly 28,000 clones, approximately 95% seen once. This sample was taken from a study of T cells in tuberculosis. Findings of the study overall: Active tuberculosis alpha repertoires lay closer to GMM-specific TCRs than controls'. Active tuberculosis cases were adults; controls were adolescents. Smaller alpha distances in active tuberculosis partly reflected shorter CDR3-alpha lengths.

Tuberculin skin test and IGRA determined adolescents' latent tuberculosis status at entry. Germline CDR1 and CDR2: MNHEY and SVGAGI. The CDR3 is 15 amino acids. Sequencing used PBMCs. The receptor was isolated from a donor between 5 and 29 years old with latent tuberculosis or without tuberculosis infection. This chain uses TRBV6-5 with TRBJ1-1; tentative D call: TRBD1 (5 bases). The CDR3 sequence: CASSYGQGVNTEAFF. In DNA form, the CDR3 reads TGTGCCAGCAGTTACGGCCAAGGGGTGAACACTGAAGCCTTCTTT.